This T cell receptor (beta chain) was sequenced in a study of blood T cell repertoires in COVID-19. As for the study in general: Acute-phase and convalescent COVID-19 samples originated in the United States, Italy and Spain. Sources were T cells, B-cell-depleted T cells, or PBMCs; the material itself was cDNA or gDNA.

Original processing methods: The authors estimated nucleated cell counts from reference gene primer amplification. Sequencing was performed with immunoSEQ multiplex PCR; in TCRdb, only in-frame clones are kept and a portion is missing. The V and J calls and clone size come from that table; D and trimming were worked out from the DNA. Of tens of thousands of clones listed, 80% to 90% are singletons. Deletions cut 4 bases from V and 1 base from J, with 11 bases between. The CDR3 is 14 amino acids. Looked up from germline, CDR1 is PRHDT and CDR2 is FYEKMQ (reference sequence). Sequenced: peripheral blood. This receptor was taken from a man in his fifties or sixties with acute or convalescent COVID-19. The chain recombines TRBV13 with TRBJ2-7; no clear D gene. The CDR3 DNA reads TGTGCCAGCAGCTACAGCACGCTTTCCTACGAGCAGTACTTC. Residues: CASSYSTLSYEQYF.